This T cell receptor beta chain appears in the sequencing data of a study of blood T cells in healthy people across ages. Primed by a sample-barcoded 5' primer and a J-beta primer mix, a second PCR proceeded for roughly 6 to 12 cycles. All samples yielded 2.5 million or more CDR3-containing paired-end reads. MiXCR, applied by TCRdb to the 5' RACE reads, yields one record per CDR3 protein. Altogether about 1,000,000 distinct CDR3 sequences are present, 45% being singletons, with the ten largest covering 18%. This CDR3 is built from 17 residues. Germline-derived CDR1 and CDR2 are SEHNR and FQNEAQ (reference sequence). Losses at the gene ends were 4 bases for V and 5 bases for J; bases not matched to a gene: 15. Points from the study as a whole: Nothing was known about donor CMV status, and this possibly confounded expanded clonotype changes. Naive T cell percentage strongly correlated with TCR beta diversity.

Comment on this clonotype: Its antigen is as yet unknown.

The J gene is TRBJ2-7, the V gene TRBV7-9; 9 bases align to TRBD2. This clonotype originated in an older woman in good health. The sequencing sample was made of blood. In DNA form, the CDR3 reads TGTGCCAGCAGCTCCCCAGTGCGGGAGGGCCCCCTTGACGAGCAGTACTTC. Its protein product is CASSSPVREGPLDEQYF.